One sample yielded the 9 T cell receptor beta chains listed below, sequenced in a study of blood T cells in healthy people across ages (dated by TCRdb to between 2014 and 2016). The protocol used for the library was 5' RACE. The instrument was an Illumina HiSeq 2500. The second PCR ran for about 7 to 11 cycles and used a J-beta primer mix along with a sample-barcoded 5' primer. Using fastp at Q25 and MiXCR, TCRdb reprocessed the public reads and kept productive beta chains. Rows with one shared CDR3 protein collapse into an entry with the most common genes and DNA. Within this sample are around 790,000 distinct CDR3 sequences, with roughly 44% of them counted one time only. The ten largest clones add up to roughly 19% of the sample. Sequences were obtained from blood. The source of these receptors is a man aged 60-69 years in good health.

The V gene is TRBV3-1, the J gene TRBJ2-1; 7 bases map to TRBD1. The CDR3 consists of 15 residues. CDR1 LGHDT and CDR2 YNNKEL come from the germline V gene (reference sequence). V trimming: 6 bases; J trimming: 1 base; junction bases outside the gene matches: 6. CDR3 in DNA: TGTGCCAGCAGTCTTCCGACAGGGTCCTACAATGAGCAGTTCTTC. Translated: CASSLPTGSYNEQFF.

This chain joins TRBV20-1 and TRBJ2-1; a weak D match, TRBD2 (7 bases). The CDR3 contains 15 residues. Germline V lookup: CDR1 DFQATT, CDR2 SNEGSKA (reference sequence). Trimming pared 3 bases from V and 4 bases from J, leaving 16 bases between. The CDR3 protein is CSARQQGGLYNEQFF. The DNA of the CDR3 is TGCAGTGCTAGGCAACAGGGAGGGCTTTACAATGAGCAGTTCTTC.

The CDR3 region has the DNA TGTGCCAGCTCACCCACGACAGGGGGCACTGAAGCTTTCTTT. Protein product: CASSPTTGGTEAFF. The gene calls are TRBV18 and TRBJ1-1; 9 bases are shared with TRBD1. Germline V CDR1 and CDR2: KGHSH, LQKENI. V shed 3 bases and J 4 bases; nucleotides not matched to a gene: 3. This CDR3 contains 14 residues.

The rearrangement joins TRBV5-1 to TRBJ2-1; 9 bases match TRBD2. The CDR3 covers 16 residues. CDR1 is SGHRS and CDR2 is YFSETQ in the germline V gene. The trim removed 4 bases at V and 2 bases at J, leaving 7 bases unmatched. CDR3 bases: TGCGCCAGCAGCCAGAGGGCTAGCGGGGCCTACAATGAGCAGTTCTTC. It translates to CASSQRASGAYNEQFF. Looking up the rest from reference TRBV5-1 and TRBJ2-1 gives the full variable domain: KAGVTQTPRYLIKTRGQQVTLSCSPISGHRSVSWYQQTPGQGLQFLFEYFSETQRNKGNFPGRFSGRQFSNSRSEMNVSTLELGDSALYLCASSQRASGAYNEQFFGPGTRLTVL.

The chain is built from TRBV10-3 and TRBJ2-3; TRBD2 aligns across 8 bases. Germline-derived CDR1 and CDR2 are ENHRY and SYGVKD. V trimming: 2 bases; J trimming: 2 bases; junction bases outside the gene matches: 18. The CDR3 totals 20 residues. The CDR3 region has the DNA TGTGCCATCAGTGAGATCTTTGCTAGCATCGGGGGGGAACCCACAGATACGCAGTATTTT. Translated: CAISEIFASIGGEPTDTQYF.

This clonotype has a handful of counts. This rearrangement joins TRBV7-9 to TRBJ1-1; no reliable D call. The germline CDR1 and CDR2 sequences are SEHNR and FQNEAQ (reference sequence). V shed 3 bases and J shed 6 bases, with 5 bases lying between them. This CDR3 region has 11 residues. Here the CDR3 DNA reads TGTGCCAGCAGCTTCCGCCCTGAAGCTTTCTTT. Translating it yields CASSFRPEAFF.

This chain connects TRBV28 to TRBJ2-2; D tentatively reads TRBD1 or TRBD2 (8 bases each). V lost 6 bases and J 5 bases, leaving 19 bases between the germline ends. Germline CDR1 reads MDHEN; CDR2 reads SYDVKM. The CDR3 covers 16 residues. The CDR3 loop is CASRRSGTGFTGELFF. The CDR3 DNA sequence: TGTGCCAGCAGACGTAGCGGGACAGGCTTTACCGGGGAGCTGTTTTTT.

This clonotype came up a few times. The V gene is TRBV20-1, the J gene TRBJ2-2; 9 nucleotides match TRBD1. J lost 7 bases, V lost 1 base, and 13 bases had no gene match. Looked up from germline, CDR1 is DFQATT and CDR2 is SNEGSKA (reference sequence). CDR3 size: 17 residues. Here the CDR3 reads CSARVGGHRGRIGELFF. The DNA for the CDR3 is TGCAGTGCTAGAGTAGGCGGGCACAGGGGGCGGATCGGGGAGCTGTTTTTT.

This clonotype was detected once. This chain connects TRBV6-2 or TRBV6-3 to TRBJ2-1; D not resolved. Trimming took off 8 bases at V and 9 bases at J, with 20 bases between the two ends. Per the germline V gene, CDR1 is MNHEY and CDR2 is SVGEGT. The CDR3 sequence is 14 residues long. CDR3 DNA: TGTGCCAGCGTTCCGGGCCCCAAGCCCAGTGAGCAGTTCTTC. As protein: CASVPGPKPSEQFF.